This section outlines one TCR beta chain sequence together with its context. This entry belongs to a study of blood T cell repertoires in COVID-19. Study-wide background: Specimens from acute and convalescent COVID-19 originated in the United States, Italy and Spain. T cells, B-cell-depleted T cells, or PBMCs provided the cDNA or gDNA that served as material.

Trimming pared 7 bases from V and 1 base from J, leaving 10 bases between. The CDR3 has 13 residues. Germline CDR1 and CDR2: LNHDA and SQIVND (reference sequence). In the authors' methods: Reference gene primer amplification in the assay estimated nucleated cell counts. Method: immunoSEQ multiplex PCR; TCRdb's copy keeps in-frame clones and lacks some. That table gives V, J and clone size, and the DNA gave D and trimming. The sample holds 330,000 or so clones, approximately 90% seen once. Seattle-derived patients entered the study during active infection and were followed longitudinally. The chain carries TRBV19 and TRBJ1-1; no clear D gene. The TCR comes from a man aged 30-40 years with COVID-19, enrolled during active disease. The sequenced sample consisted of peripheral blood. The CDR3 nucleotides are TGTGCCAGTAATGGCCTGCCGAACACTGAAGCTTTCTTT. This encodes CASNGLPNTEAFF.